This TCR beta chain was observed in a study of neurological immune-mediated disorders. Synthesis of cDNA was accomplished via 5'RACE employing 10-nucleotide random UMIs. TCRdb processed the 5' RACE reads anew with MiXCR; each CDR3 protein has one entry. In the table there are 25,000 to 35,000 distinct CDR3 sequences, approximately 4% of which are singletons. The sample holds many counts of this clonotype. As yet, its antigen is unknown. Input was about a million sorted T cells, either CD4+ or CD8+. The study's findings and limits: HTLV-1-associated myelopathy had the most TCR clonal expansion, and multiple sclerosis had the least, less than healthy controls.

Germline lookup yields CDR1 SNHLY and CDR2 FYNNEI. The CDR3 consists of 14 residues. V was cut by 6 bases and J by 4 bases, with 14 bases left in between. This clonotype originated in a woman in her 40s in good health. The rearrangement uses TRBV2 and TRBJ2-3; no clear D gene. Sequenced: CD4+ T cells from blood. DNA of the CDR3: TGTGCCAGCAGCCAAGATCCCCTCTCAGATACGCAGTATTTT. Translating gives CASSQDPLSDTQYF.